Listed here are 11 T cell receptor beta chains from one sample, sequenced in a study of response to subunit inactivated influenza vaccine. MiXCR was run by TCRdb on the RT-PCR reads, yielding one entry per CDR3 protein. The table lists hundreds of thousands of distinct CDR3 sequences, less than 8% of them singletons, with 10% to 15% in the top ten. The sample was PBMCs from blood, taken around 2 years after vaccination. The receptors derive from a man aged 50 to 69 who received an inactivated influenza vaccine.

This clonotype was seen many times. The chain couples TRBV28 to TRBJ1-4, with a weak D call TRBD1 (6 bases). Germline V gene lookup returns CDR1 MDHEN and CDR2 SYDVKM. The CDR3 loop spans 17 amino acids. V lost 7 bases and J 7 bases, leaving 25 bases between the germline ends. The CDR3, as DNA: TGTGCCAGCACTTCTCTCAGACAGGCGGGGGGTCGTGAAAAACTGTTTTTT. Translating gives CASTSLRQAGGREKLFF.

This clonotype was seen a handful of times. CDR3 nucleotide sequence: TGCAGTGCTAGTATAAGAGTAAGCACCTACGAGCAGTACTTC. This encodes CSASIRVSTYEQYF. This chain uses TRBV20-1 with TRBJ2-7, with D hard to call. From germline, CDR1 is DFQATT and CDR2 SNEGSKA (reference sequence). Trimming took 3 bases from V and 2 from J, leaving 14 bases between them. CDR3 length: 14 residues.

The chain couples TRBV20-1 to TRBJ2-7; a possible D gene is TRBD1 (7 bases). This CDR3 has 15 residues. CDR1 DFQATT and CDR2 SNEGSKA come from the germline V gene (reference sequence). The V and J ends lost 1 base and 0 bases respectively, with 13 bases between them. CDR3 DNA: TGCAGTGCTAGAGGGGGGGACAGAAGCTCCTACGAGCAGTACTTC. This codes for CSARGGDRSSYEQYF.

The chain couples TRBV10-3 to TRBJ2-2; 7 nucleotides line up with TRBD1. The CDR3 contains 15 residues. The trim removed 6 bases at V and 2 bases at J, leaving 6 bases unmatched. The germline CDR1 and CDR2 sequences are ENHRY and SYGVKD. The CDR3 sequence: CAISGTDQNTGELFF. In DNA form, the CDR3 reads TGTGCCATCAGCGGGACAGACCAAAACACCGGGGAGCTGTTTTTT.

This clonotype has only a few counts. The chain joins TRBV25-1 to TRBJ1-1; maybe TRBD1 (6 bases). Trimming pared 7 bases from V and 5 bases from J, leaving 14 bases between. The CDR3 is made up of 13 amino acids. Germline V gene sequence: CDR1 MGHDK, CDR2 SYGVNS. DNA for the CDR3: TGTGCCAGCACCCCTACAGGGACGACTGAAGCTTTCTTT. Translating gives CASTPTGTTEAFF. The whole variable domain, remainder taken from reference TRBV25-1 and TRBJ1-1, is EADIYQTPRYLVIGTGKKITLECSQTMGHDKMYWYQQDPGMELHLIHYSYGVNSTEKGDLSSESTVSRIRTEHFPLTLESARPSHTSQYLCASTPTGTTEAFFGQGTRLTVV.

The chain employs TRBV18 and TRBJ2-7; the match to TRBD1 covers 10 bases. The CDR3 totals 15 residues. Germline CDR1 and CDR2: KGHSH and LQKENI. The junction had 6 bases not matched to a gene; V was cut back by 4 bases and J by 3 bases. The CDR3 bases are TGTGCCAGCTCACTATTCCGGGACAGGGGCTACGAGCAGTACTTC. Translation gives CASSLFRDRGYEQYF.

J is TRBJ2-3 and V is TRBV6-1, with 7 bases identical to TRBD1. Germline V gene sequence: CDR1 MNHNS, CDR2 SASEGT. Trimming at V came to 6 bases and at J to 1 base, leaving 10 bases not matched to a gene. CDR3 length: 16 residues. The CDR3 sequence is CASSRSDRARTDTQYF. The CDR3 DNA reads TGTGCCAGCAGCCGATCCGACAGGGCGCGCACAGATACGCAGTATTTT.

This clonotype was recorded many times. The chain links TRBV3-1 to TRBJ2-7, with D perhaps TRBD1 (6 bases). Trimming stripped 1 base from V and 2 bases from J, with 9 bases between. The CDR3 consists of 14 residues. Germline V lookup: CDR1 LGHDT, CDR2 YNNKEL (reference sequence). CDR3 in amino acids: CASSQAPGAYEQYF. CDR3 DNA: TGTGCCAGCAGCCAAGCGCCAGGGGCCTACGAGCAGTACTTC.

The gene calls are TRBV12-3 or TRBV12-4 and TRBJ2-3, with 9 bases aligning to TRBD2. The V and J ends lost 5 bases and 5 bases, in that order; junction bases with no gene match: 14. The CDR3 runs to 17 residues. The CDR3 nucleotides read TGTGCCAGCAGTCCCCGGACTAGCGTGGCGCGGGGAGATACGCAGTATTTT. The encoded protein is CASSPRTSVARGDTQYF.

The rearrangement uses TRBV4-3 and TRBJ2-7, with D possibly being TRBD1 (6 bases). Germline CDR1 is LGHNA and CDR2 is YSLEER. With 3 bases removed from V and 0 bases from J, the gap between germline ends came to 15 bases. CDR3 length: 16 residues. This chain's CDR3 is CASSHGYRDNSYEQYF. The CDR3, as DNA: TGCGCCAGCAGCCACGGTTACAGGGATAACTCCTACGAGCAGTACTTC.

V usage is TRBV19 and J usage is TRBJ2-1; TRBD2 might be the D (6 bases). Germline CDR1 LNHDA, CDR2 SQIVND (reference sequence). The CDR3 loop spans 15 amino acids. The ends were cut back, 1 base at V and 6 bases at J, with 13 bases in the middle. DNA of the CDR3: TGTGCCAGTAGTATAGGGAGGGCCGGCAGCAATGAGCAGTTCTTC. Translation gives CASSIGRAGSNEQFF.